Described below is a single T cell receptor beta chain sequence and its context. The entry originates in a study of blood T cell repertoires in COVID-19. Trimming stripped 5 bases from V and 2 bases from J, with 16 bases between. This CDR3 spans 15 amino acids. Per the germline V gene, CDR1 is GTSNPN and CDR2 is SVGIG (reference sequence). TCRdb's copy holds only in-frame clones and misses some; the assay was immunoSEQ multiplex PCR. This sample has around 230,000 clones, with 65% to 90% found just once. The TCR originated in a man aged 50 to 59 with COVID-19, enrolled during active disease. The chain is built from TRBV30 and TRBJ1-3, with D perhaps TRBD1 (5 bases). The specimen sequenced was peripheral blood. CDR3 amino acids: CAWGGRGWAGNTIYF. In DNA, the CDR3 is TGTGCCTGGGGAGGAAGGGGCTGGGCTGGAAACACCATATATTTT. The whole variable domain, remainder taken from reference TRBV30 and TRBJ1-3, is SQTIHQWPATLVQPVGSPLSLECTVEGTSNPNLYWYRQAAGRGLQLLFYSVGIGQISSEVPQNLSASRPQDRQFILSSKKLLLSDSGFYLCAWGGRGWAGNTIYFGEGSWLTVV.